This TCR beta chain came from a study of early T cells in non-severe SARS-CoV-2 infection. Study overall: Chains from this unsorted whole-blood bulk RNA could not be paired. Study-level results: In VDJdb matching, anti-spike CD8 responses were favored while private and CD4 specificities went missing.

This CDR3 is 11 amino acids long. Germline V gene data show CDR1 as MDHEN and CDR2 as SYDVKM. V was pared by 10 bases and J by 3 bases, with 10 bases between. Tagging with unique molecular identifiers was applied to individual cDNA molecules. TCRdb analysed the 5' RACE reads with MiXCR anew, one entry per CDR3 protein. The sample records tens of thousands of distinct CDR3 sequences, around 14% being singletons. On this clonotype: Its antigen is not known.

This TCR derives from an adult who was a healthcare worker with PCR-confirmed SARS-CoV-2 infection or an uninfected control (not recorded which). Sequencing input: whole blood. The rearrangement uses TRBV28 and TRBJ2-7; the D is unclear. As DNA, the CDR3 is TGTGCCACCTCGCGAGACTACGAGCAGTACTTC. As protein: CATSRDYEQYF.